The T cell receptor (beta chain) described here comes from a study of T cell repertoires in cytomegalovirus infection. Turning to the study itself: An indication of both CMV infection and matching HLA type came from public TCR beta signatures.

TCRdb recomputed calls from the reads with MiXCR, one row per CDR3 protein. Of fewer than 200,000 distinct CDR3 sequences in the sample, approximately 9.7% were seen once. V was pared by 5 bases and J by 3 bases, with 8 bases of the junction left unmatched. Germline V gene lookup returns CDR1 SEHNR and CDR2 FQNEAQ (reference sequence). The CDR3 is made up of 15 amino acids. Study results and limitations: HLA-C-restricted CMV-specific TCR beta clonotypes prevailed in the ex vivo response. Adding up the frequency of public TCR beta families identified people who carried CMV plus the relevant HLA.

About this clonotype itself: What it binds is not known.

The specimen was PBMCs. The sequence came from a human donor in good health (CMV status not recorded). Some clones in this sample may be carry-over from other donors' samples. The chain combines TRBV7-9 with TRBJ2-7; 9 bases map to TRBD1. In DNA form, the CDR3 reads TGTGCCAGCAGCCCCTCGGACAGGGGAGTCTACGAGCAGTACTTC. Translating gives CASSPSDRGVYEQYF.